Presented here are 14 T cell receptor beta chains from one specimen sequenced in a study of spatial heterogeneity in lung cancer. Described time point: sample taken at primary tumor resection. One entry per CDR3 protein, called by TCRdb with MiXCR from the 5' RACE reads. The sample comprises approximately 22,000 distinct CDR3 sequences, approximately 5.8% of which are singletons, and less than 45% rests with the top ten. Sequencing was performed on PBMCs, taken at surgery. These receptors all come from a male donor with early-stage non-small cell lung cancer.

There are many counts of this clonotype. The chain joins TRBV7-9 to TRBJ2-3; D may be TRBD1 (5 bases). From germline, CDR1 is SEHNR and CDR2 FQNEAQ (reference sequence). This CDR3 contains 13 residues. V lost 5 bases, J lost 4 bases, and 10 bases lay in between. The CDR3, as DNA: TGTGCCAGCAGCCCGAAGACAGCAGATACGCAGTATTTT. Translated: CASSPKTADTQYF. The whole variable domain, filled in from reference TRBV7-9 and TRBJ2-3, reads DTGVSQNPRHKITKRGQNVTFRCDPISEHNRLYWYRQTLGQGPEFLTYFQNEAQLEKSRLLSDRFSAERPKGSFSTLEIQRTEQGDSAMYLCASSPKTADTQYFGPGTRLTVL.

This clonotype was counted many times. V gene TRBV12-3 or TRBV12-4 combines with J gene TRBJ2-3; 9 nucleotides line up with TRBD1. J lost 13 bases, V lost 5 bases, and 4 bases had no gene match. The CDR3 runs 11 residues. CDR3 loop: CASSPGQGKYF. The CDR3 region has the DNA TGTGCCAGCAGTCCCGGACAGGGGAAGTATTTT.

This clonotype appeared many times. The V gene is TRBV7-9, the J gene TRBJ2-4; D might be TRBD2 (6 bases). The V gene lost 7 bases and the J gene lost 3 bases, with 19 bases spanning the gap. CDR3 length: 16 residues. Germline lookup yields CDR1 SEHNR and CDR2 FQNEAQ (reference sequence). CDR3 residues: CASTNIGGSYKNIQYF. The CDR3, as DNA: TGTGCCAGCACCAATATCGGGGGATCTTACAAAAACATTCAGTACTTC.

At least ten counts were recorded for this clonotype. The chain has TRBV25-1 and TRBJ2-7; D tentatively fits TRBD1 or TRBD2 (7 bases each). The CDR3 sequence is 14 residues long. CDR1 and CDR2 (germline): MGHDK, SYGVNS. V was cut by 1 base and J by 7 bases, with 14 bases left in between. The CDR3 reads CASSEWEGAGEQYF. In DNA form, the CDR3 reads TGTGCCAGCAGTGAATGGGAGGGGGCCGGGGAGCAGTACTTC.

This clonotype was recorded many times. This sequence joins TRBV6-5 and TRBJ1-2; the D is unclear. The CDR3 spans 13 residues. Germline V gene data show CDR1 as MNHEY and CDR2 as SVGAGI. V was clipped by 10 bases and J by 0 bases, with 12 bases between them. The CDR3 coding sequence is TGTGCCATCGGGCCAGGTGCTAACTATGGCTACACCTTC. Translated, it gives CAIGPGANYGYTF.

The CDR3 protein is CASGTGGATGANVLTF. DNA of the CDR3: TGTGCCAGCGGGACAGGGGGCGCGACGGGGGCCAACGTCCTGACTTTC. This chain joins TRBV28 and TRBJ2-6; TRBD1 matches 12 bases. Germline CDR1 and CDR2: MDHEN and SYDVKM. The V and J ends lost 8 bases and 4 bases, in that order; junction bases with no gene match: 6. The CDR3 sequence is 16 residues long.

This clonotype was recorded at least ten times. The genes are TRBV6-5 and TRBJ1-6; no clear D gene. V was pared by 8 bases and J by 2 bases, with 4 bases between. The germline V gene has CDR1 MNHEY and CDR2 SVGAGI. The CDR3 length is 12 residues. The CDR3, as DNA: TGTGCCAGCGGCCCCTATAATTCACCCCTCCACTTT. Its translation is CASGPYNSPLHF.

Ten or more counts support this clonotype. The V call is TRBV28, the J call TRBJ2-5; 10 bases line up with TRBD2. V gave up 3 bases and J gave up 1 base; unmatched junction bases: 5. CDR3 length: 16 amino acids. The V gene's germline CDR1 is MDHEN and CDR2 SYDVKM. The CDR3 DNA reads TGTGCCAGCAGTTTCGGACTAGCGGTTTCCCAAGAGACCCAGTACTTC. It translates to CASSFGLAVSQETQYF.

At least ten counts were recorded for this clonotype. The chain combines TRBV7-2 with TRBJ2-2; D remains unclear. This CDR3 spans 14 amino acids. Germline V gene sequence: CDR1 SGHTA, CDR2 FQGNSA. V shed 1 base and J shed 2 bases, with 5 bases lying between them. CDR3 region: CASSLDGNTGELFF. The CDR3 coding sequence is TGTGCCAGCAGCTTAGACGGCAACACCGGGGAGCTGTTTTTT.

In its sample, this clonotype was seen a few times. The chain uses TRBV7-2 and TRBJ2-2; the match to TRBD1 covers 8 bases. CDR1 and CDR2 from the germline V gene are SGHTA and FQGNSA. The CDR3 has 15 residues. The V gene end was trimmed by 4 bases and the J gene end by 1 base; junction bases not matched to a gene: 2. The CDR3 loop reads CASSSDRVNTGELFF. CDR3 DNA sequence: TGTGCCAGCAGCTCGGACAGGGTGAACACCGGGGAGCTGTTTTTT.

This clonotype was detected many times. CDR3 coding DNA: TGTGCCAGCAGCTTAGGGAGATACACTGAAGCTTTCTTT. Its translation: CASSLGRYTEAFF. The V and J genes are TRBV7-2 and TRBJ1-1, with D uncertain. Trimming removed 1 base from V and 3 bases from J, with 6 bases in between. The length of the CDR3 is 13 residues. CDR1 is SGHTA, CDR2 FQGNSA, per germline.

This clonotype was detected many times. V is TRBV6-5 and J is TRBJ2-2; D may be TRBD1 (6 bases). The CDR3 spans 16 residues. Trimming removed 6 bases at V and 6 bases at J, with 20 bases between. Germline V gene data show CDR1 as MNHEY and CDR2 as SVGAGI. The CDR3 reads CASRRVDTKGAGELFF. The CDR3 DNA sequence: TGTGCCAGCAGACGCGTTGACACTAAGGGGGCCGGGGAGCTGTTTTTT.

The chain joins TRBV6-1 to TRBJ1-1; 8 bases map to TRBD1. The CDR3 is 13 amino acids. Per the germline V gene, CDR1 is MNHNS and CDR2 is SASEGT. The junction had 6 bases not matched to a gene; V was cut back by 11 bases and J by 1 base. In DNA, the CDR3 is TGTGCCGCTTCGGGACAGGAGAACACTGAAGCTTTCTTT. Encoded protein: CAASGQENTEAFF.

This clonotype was counted a few times. V is TRBV6-1 and J is TRBJ2-1; the D gene is possibly TRBD1 (5 bases). The V end lost 6 bases, the J end lost 3 bases, and 15 bases lay between the germline ends. The germline CDR1 and CDR2 sequences are MNHNS and SASEGT. This CDR3 is 15 amino acids long. The CDR3 loop is CASRTGQAHYNEQFF. CDR3 coding DNA: TGTGCCAGCAGGACCGGACAAGCCCACTACAATGAGCAGTTCTTC.